This entry lists 28 T cell receptor beta chains sequenced from one sample in a study of blood T cell repertoires in COVID-19. Sequencing used immunoSEQ multiplex PCR; TCRdb keeps in-frame clones, though not all of them. The table records around 300,000 clones, nearly 90% of them present only once. Sequenced input: PBMCs or T cells enriched from blood (not recorded which). These receptors all stem from a woman aged 55-70 years who had recovered from COVID-19.

This rearrangement joins TRBV30 to TRBJ2-5; possible D gene TRBD2, 5 bases. Germline CDR1 is GTSNPN and CDR2 is SVGIG (reference sequence). Trimming removed 2 bases at V and 2 bases at J, with 15 bases between. The CDR3 is 15 amino acids. The CDR3 coding sequence is TGTGCCTGGAGTCCGCCGGCTAGCTTGCAAGAGACCCAGTACTTC. Its protein is CAWSPPASLQETQYF.

In DNA form, the CDR3 reads TGTGCCAGCAGCTCTCGACAGCGCTCAGATACGCAGTATTTT. Translated, it gives CASSSRQRSDTQYF. The V and J genes are TRBV7-3 and TRBJ2-3, with D perhaps TRBD1 (5 bases). CDR1 is SGHTA and CDR2 is FQGTGA in the germline V gene. The CDR3 consists of 14 residues. Trimming cost V 4 bases and J 4 bases, with 12 bases left between them.

V gene TRBV4-2 combines with J gene TRBJ1-6, with TRBD1 matching 8 bases. CDR3 length: 16 residues. Germline assignment: CDR1 LGHNA and CDR2 YNFKEQ. V gave up 0 bases and J gave up 15 bases; unmatched junction bases: 13. The CDR3 nucleotides read TGTGCCAGCAGCCAAGACGGGACAGGCCTCCCCTACATCCTCCACTTT. Translation gives CASSQDGTGLPYILHF.

The CDR3 DNA sequence: TGTGCCAGTAGGACTCAGGAGGGCGGAACCGGGGAGCTGTTTTTT. Protein sequence: CASRTQEGGTGELFF. The chain couples TRBV19 to TRBJ2-2; D possibly corresponds to TRBD2 (6 bases). CDR3 length: 15 amino acids. The V and J ends lost 6 bases and 5 bases respectively, with 16 bases between them. CDR1 and CDR2 (germline): LNHDA, SQIVND (reference sequence).

The chain uses TRBV7-2 and TRBJ1-4; D gene ambiguous. Trimming pared 4 bases from V and 8 bases from J, leaving 17 bases between. The CDR3 runs 15 residues. The germline V gene encodes CDR1 SGHTA and CDR2 FQGNSA. CDR3 in amino acids: CASSWTGDYAEKLFF. CDR3 coding DNA: TGTGCCAGCAGCTGGACTGGAGACTATGCCGAAAAACTGTTTTTT.

The V and J genes are TRBV30 and TRBJ1-1, with D possibly matching TRBD1 (6 bases). Per germline, CDR1 GTSNPN and CDR2 SVGIG (reference sequence). The CDR3 consists of 15 residues. V lost 0 bases and J 5 bases, leaving 16 bases between the germline ends. CDR3 nucleotides: TGTGCCTGGAGTGTGTTCTCTACAGGGAAAACTGAAGCTTTCTTT. This gives the protein CAWSVFSTGKTEAFF.

The chain is built from TRBV5-1 and TRBJ2-1, with 9 bases aligning to TRBD1. The CDR3 is 15 amino acids. V trimming: 4 bases; J trimming: 7 bases; junction bases outside the gene matches: 9. Germline CDR1 is SGHRS and CDR2 is YFSETQ. The CDR3 loop is CASSPDRGVVNEQFF. The CDR3 nucleotides read TGCGCCAGCAGCCCGGACAGGGGCGTAGTGAATGAGCAGTTCTTC.

Details on this clone: The sample contains more than one DNA sequence encoding this CDR3. This rearrangement joins TRBV7-3 to TRBJ2-1, with a tentative D call TRBD2 (6 bases). Looked up from germline, CDR1 is SGHTA and CDR2 is FQGTGA. The CDR3 loop spans 13 amino acids. The V and J ends lost 3 bases and 3 bases respectively, with 6 bases between them. CDR3 amino acids: CASSLGLYNEQFF. CDR3 sequence (DNA): TGTGCCAGCAGCTTGGGACTCTACAATGAGCAGTTCTTC.

The chain links TRBV25-1 to TRBJ1-2; 10 positions agree with TRBD1. J was trimmed by 4 bases and V by 2 bases; bases with no gene match: 7. The CDR3 runs to 16 residues. In germline, CDR1 is MGHDK, CDR2 SYGVNS. The CDR3 reads CASSEDGTGVVYGYTF. Written as DNA, the CDR3 is TGTGCCAGCAGTGAAGACGGGACAGGGGTCGTCTATGGCTACACCTTC.

The chain is built from TRBV28 and TRBJ2-7; TRBD2 is a possible D gene (7 bases). The V and J ends lost 9 bases and 6 bases respectively, with 21 bases between them. This CDR3 region has 14 residues. CDR1 is MDHEN and CDR2 is SYDVKM in the germline V gene. The CDR3 sequence: CASFGGLPPGEQYF. The CDR3 DNA sequence: TGTGCCAGTTTCGGGGGGCTACCTCCCGGCGAGCAGTACTTC. The whole variable domain, filled in from reference TRBV28 and TRBJ2-7, reads DVKVTQSSRYLVKRTGEKVFLECVQDMDHENMFWYRQDPGLGLRLIYFSYDVKMKEKGDIPEGYSVSREKKERFSLILESASTNQTSMYLCASFGGLPPGEQYFGPGTRLTVT.

The V call is TRBV11-2, the J call TRBJ2-5; no firm D call. The V gene lost 6 bases and the J gene lost 5 bases, with 4 bases spanning the gap. The CDR3 is 10 residues long. The germline CDR1 and CDR2 sequences are SGHAT and FQNNGV. CDR3 sequence (DNA): TGTGCCAGCAGGAGGGAGACCCAGTACTTC. It codes for CASRRETQYF.

V is TRBV2 and J is TRBJ1-1; TRBD1 matches 10 bases. CDR1 and CDR2 (germline): SNHLY, FYNNEI. Trimming at V came to 6 bases and at J to 10 bases, leaving 14 bases not matched to a gene. The CDR3 has 15 residues. The CDR3 region is CASRGGTGARRAAFF. In nucleotides, the CDR3 is TGTGCCAGCAGGGGCGGGACAGGGGCACGTCGGGCAGCTTTCTTT.

The CDR3 protein is CASSVGGTIWGYTF. The CDR3 coding sequence is TGTGCCAGCAGCGTAGGTGGGACTATCTGGGGCTACACCTTC. V gene TRBV9 combines with J gene TRBJ1-2, with D perhaps TRBD1 (5 bases). The CDR3 runs 14 residues. The V end was cut by 0 bases, the J end by 8 bases, with 14 bases between. Germline V lookup: CDR1 SGDLS, CDR2 YYNGEE.

This clone was detected a few times. The chain joins TRBV7-9 to TRBJ2-1, with D tentatively TRBD1 (5 bases). With 4 bases removed from V and 6 bases from J, the gap between germline ends came to 10 bases. The CDR3 length is 13 residues. Per the germline V gene, CDR1 is SEHNR and CDR2 is FQNEAQ (reference sequence). The CDR3, as DNA: TGTGCCAGCAGCTATACAGGCGGCAATGAGCAGTTCTTC. It translates to CASSYTGGNEQFF. Combining the CDR3 with reference TRBV7-9 and TRBJ2-1 gives the whole variable domain DTGVSQNPRHKITKRGQNVTFRCDPISEHNRLYWYRQTLGQGPEFLTYFQNEAQLEKSRLLSDRFSAERPKGSFSTLEIQRTEQGDSAMYLCASSYTGGNEQFFGPGTRLTVL.

The chain combines TRBV6-5 with TRBJ2-2; D call uncertain. The CDR3 runs 14 residues. Germline values: CDR1 MNHEY, CDR2 SVGAGI. Trimming cost V 11 bases and J 6 bases, with 19 bases left between them. Here the CDR3 DNA reads TGTGCCGCCTTTCCTCTTAGTTTCCCCGGGGAGCTGTTTTTT. Its protein product is CAAFPLSFPGELFF.

The chain joins TRBV5-1 to TRBJ2-7, with 8 bases identical to TRBD1. The CDR3 spans 13 residues. Germline values: CDR1 SGHRS, CDR2 YFSETQ. Trimming took 5 bases from V and 2 from J; bases not matched to a gene: 3. CDR3 residues: CASSETGAYEQYF. DNA for the CDR3: TGCGCCAGCAGTGAGACAGGGGCCTACGAGCAGTACTTC.

As for this clone: In the same sample, other DNA sequences code for this CDR3. The chain uses TRBV7-8 and TRBJ2-1; the match to TRBD2 covers 8 bases. Germline CDR1 is SGHVS and CDR2 is FQNEAQ. The CDR3 extends over 15 amino acids. V was clipped by 5 bases and J by 4 bases; unmatched bases: 7. The CDR3 DNA reads as TGTGCCAGCAGCATCATAGCGGGGACTTACAATGAGCAGTTCTTC. Protein sequence: CASSIIAGTYNEQFF.

The J gene is TRBJ1-2, the V gene TRBV28; TRBD1 agrees at 7 bases. CDR3 length: 13 amino acids. The trim removed 6 bases at V and 3 bases at J, leaving 4 bases unmatched. The germline CDR1 and CDR2 sequences are MDHEN and SYDVKM. In DNA form, the CDR3 reads TGTGCCAGCAGAAGCGGACAGGACTATGGCTACACCTTC. Residues: CASRSGQDYGYTF.

This clone has just one count. The gene calls are TRBV12-3 or TRBV12-4 and TRBJ1-2; D remains unclear. The CDR3 is 12 amino acids. V gave up 2 bases and J gave up 7 bases, with 8 bases separating them. CDR3 sequence reads: CASSLLRGGYTF. The CDR3 coding sequence is TGTGCCAGCAGTTTACTCCGGGGTGGCTACACCTTC.

CDR3 amino acids: CASSSPGTGEEAYGYTF. DNA of the CDR3: TGCGCCAGCAGCTCCCCCGGGACAGGGGAAGAAGCCTATGGCTACACCTTC. The chain employs TRBV5-1 and TRBJ1-2, with 10 bases identical to TRBD1. This CDR3 comprises 17 residues. Trimming at V came to 3 bases and at J to 4 bases, leaving 12 bases not matched to a gene. Germline assignment: CDR1 SGHRS and CDR2 YFSETQ. Full variable domain (rest looked up from reference TRBV5-1 and TRBJ1-2): KAGVTQTPRYLIKTRGQQVTLSCSPISGHRSVSWYQQTPGQGLQFLFEYFSETQRNKGNFPGRFSGRQFSNSRSEMNVSTLELGDSALYLCASSSPGTGEEAYGYTFGSGTRLTVV.

This chain links TRBV6-5 with TRBJ1-4; D remains unclear. V lost 5 bases and J lost 4, with 11 bases in between. CDR1 MNHEY and CDR2 SVGAGI come from the germline V gene. The CDR3 loop spans 14 amino acids. CDR3 protein: CASSTWGVNEKLFF. The CDR3 DNA sequence: TGTGCCAGCAGTACATGGGGAGTTAATGAAAAACTGTTTTTT.

The gene calls are TRBV5-4 and TRBJ1-2, with D perhaps TRBD1 (5 bases). Trimming left V 4 bases short and J 4 bases short, with 8 bases between. The CDR3 consists of 12 residues. Germline lookup yields CDR1 SGHNT and CDR2 YYREEE (reference sequence). CDR3 loop: CASSLDSYGYTF. The DNA of the CDR3 is TGTGCCAGCAGCCTTGACAGCTATGGCTACACCTTC.

This chain joins TRBV5-5 and TRBJ1-4, with a tentative D call TRBD1 (6 bases). Germline CDR1 SGHKS, CDR2 YYEKEE (reference sequence). V was trimmed by 4 bases and J by 7 bases, leaving 17 bases between them. The CDR3 contains 15 residues. The CDR3 protein is CASSHAEGVIEKLFF. CDR3 DNA sequence: TGTGCCAGCAGCCACGCCGAGGGGGTGATTGAAAAACTGTTTTTT.

The sample holds a few counts of this clone. The chain has TRBV12-3 or TRBV12-4 and TRBJ2-7; TRBD1 aligns across 10 bases. This CDR3 comprises 13 residues. Unmatched junction bases numbered 4, after V lost 7 bases and J lost 4 bases. The CDR3 bases are TGTGCCAGCATTCCGGGACAGGGGTACGAGCAGTACTTC. It is translated as CASIPGQGYEQYF.

V usage is TRBV11-3 and J usage is TRBJ1-5; the D is unclear. Trimming shortened V by 5 bases and J by 4 bases, and 21 bases separated the two germline ends. This CDR3 comprises 17 residues. Germline CDR1 reads SGHNT; CDR2 reads YENEEA. CDR3 DNA sequence: TGTGCCAGCAGCCCCTGCCCCAAACCTCCAGATAATCAGCCCCAGCATTTT. Its translation: CASSPCPKPPDNQPQHF.

The rearrangement links TRBV28 to TRBJ2-7; 12 bases map to TRBD2. CDR1 MDHEN and CDR2 SYDVKM come from the germline V gene. V lost 4 bases and J lost 4; bases outside the gene matches: 5. This CDR3 has 15 residues. The CDR3 protein is CASSSGTSGYYEQYF. Written as DNA, the CDR3 is TGTGCCAGCAGTTCTGGGACTAGCGGGTATTACGAGCAGTACTTC.

This clone was detected only a few times. This sequence joins TRBV6-5 and TRBJ2-1, with 8 positions matching TRBD1. V gave up 8 bases and J gave up 8 bases; unmatched junction bases: 11. The germline V gene has CDR1 MNHEY and CDR2 SVGAGI. The CDR3 loop spans 14 amino acids. The DNA of the CDR3 is TGTGCCAGCGGGGTTCGACAGGGGTACGATGAGCAGTTCTTC. It specifies CASGVRQGYDEQFF.

The chain recombines TRBV7-3 with TRBJ1-1; the match to TRBD1 covers 7 bases. Germline CDR1 SGHTA, CDR2 FQGTGA. J gave up 1 base and V 5 bases, and 7 bases lay outside the gene matches. The CDR3 is 15 residues long. The CDR3 nucleotides read TGTGCCAGCAGCCCCGACAGGGCCCAGAACACTGAAGCTTTCTTT. As protein: CASSPDRAQNTEAFF.